The sequence of this T cell receptor beta chain was determined in a study of identical twins. Comments on this clonotype: Antigen: not known.

Study results and limitations: Invariant populations such as MAIT and iNKT cells could partly muddle zero-insertion analyses.

TCRdb re-derived calls from the 5' RACE reads in MiXCR, one entry per CDR3 protein. The sample lists around 690,000 distinct CDR3 sequences; over 20% were seen once. The CDR3 runs 14 residues. V was shortened by 4 bases and J by 2 bases, with 11 bases between the two germline ends. These data also formed part of another study, on T cells expressing NK-cell markers. That report adds: Eight donors were sequenced, of whom seven were HCMV-seropositive, while the remaining one was HCMV-seronegative. CD8+ T cells in a handful of donors included dominant NKG2C+ clonotypes at roughly 1.0-7.0%. These same clonotypes (in several donors) also led the CD3+CD56-NKG2C+ fraction.

The rearrangement links TRBV12-3 or TRBV12-4 to TRBJ2-5, with D possibly matching TRBD1 (6 bases). This clonotype was obtained from a woman aged 18-29 years in good health. Sequencing was carried out using PBMCs. This CDR3 is CASSSGTYQETQYF. In DNA form, the CDR3 reads TGTGCCAGCAGTTCTGGGACATATCAAGAGACCCAGTACTTC.